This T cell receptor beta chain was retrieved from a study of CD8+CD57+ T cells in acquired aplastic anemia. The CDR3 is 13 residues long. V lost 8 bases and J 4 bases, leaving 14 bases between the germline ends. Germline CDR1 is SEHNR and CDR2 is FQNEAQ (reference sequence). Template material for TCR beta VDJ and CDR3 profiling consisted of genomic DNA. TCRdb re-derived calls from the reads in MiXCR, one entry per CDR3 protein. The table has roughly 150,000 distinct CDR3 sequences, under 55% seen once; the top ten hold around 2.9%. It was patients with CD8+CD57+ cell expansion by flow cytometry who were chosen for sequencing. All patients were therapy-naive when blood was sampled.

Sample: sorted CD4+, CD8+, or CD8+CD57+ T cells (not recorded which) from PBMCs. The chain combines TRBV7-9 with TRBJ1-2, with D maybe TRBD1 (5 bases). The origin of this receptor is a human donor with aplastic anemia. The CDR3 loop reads CASEMGGVYGYTF. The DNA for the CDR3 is TGTGCCAGCGAGATGGGGGGGGTCTATGGCTACACCTTC.